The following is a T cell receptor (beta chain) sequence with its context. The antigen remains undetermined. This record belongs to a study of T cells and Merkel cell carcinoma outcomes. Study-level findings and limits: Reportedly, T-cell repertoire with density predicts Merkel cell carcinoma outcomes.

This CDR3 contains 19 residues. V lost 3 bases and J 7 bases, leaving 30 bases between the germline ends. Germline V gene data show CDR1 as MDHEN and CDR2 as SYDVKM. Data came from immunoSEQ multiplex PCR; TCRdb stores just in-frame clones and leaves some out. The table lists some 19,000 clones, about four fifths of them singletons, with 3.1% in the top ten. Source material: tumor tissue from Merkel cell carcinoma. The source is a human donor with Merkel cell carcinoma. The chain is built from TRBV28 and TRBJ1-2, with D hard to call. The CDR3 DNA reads TGTGCCAGCAGTTTGCCTCACCCGCCCTGGACCCTTGGAGTGGGTGGCTACACCTTC. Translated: CASSLPHPPWTLGVGGYTF.